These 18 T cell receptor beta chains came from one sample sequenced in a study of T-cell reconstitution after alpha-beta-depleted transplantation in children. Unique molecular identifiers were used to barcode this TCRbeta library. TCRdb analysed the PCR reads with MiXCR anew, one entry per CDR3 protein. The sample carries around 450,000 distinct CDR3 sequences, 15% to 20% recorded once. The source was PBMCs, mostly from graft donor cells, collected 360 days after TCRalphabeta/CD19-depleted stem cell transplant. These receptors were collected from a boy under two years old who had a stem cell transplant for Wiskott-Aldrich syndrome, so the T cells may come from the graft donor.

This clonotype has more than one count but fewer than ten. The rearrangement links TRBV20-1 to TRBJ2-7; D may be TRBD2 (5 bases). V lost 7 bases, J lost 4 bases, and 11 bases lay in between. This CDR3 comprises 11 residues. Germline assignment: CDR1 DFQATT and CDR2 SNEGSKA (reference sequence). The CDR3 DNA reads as TGCAGTGGGAGGCTCCTTTACGAGCAGTACTTC. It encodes CSGRLLYEQYF.

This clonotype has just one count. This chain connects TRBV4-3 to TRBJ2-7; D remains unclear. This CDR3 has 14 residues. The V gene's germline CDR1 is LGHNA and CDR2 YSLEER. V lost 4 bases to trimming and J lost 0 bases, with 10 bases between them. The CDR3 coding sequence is TGCGCCAGCAGCCTCCGGCCGAGCTCCTACGAGCAGTACTTC. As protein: CASSLRPSSYEQYF.

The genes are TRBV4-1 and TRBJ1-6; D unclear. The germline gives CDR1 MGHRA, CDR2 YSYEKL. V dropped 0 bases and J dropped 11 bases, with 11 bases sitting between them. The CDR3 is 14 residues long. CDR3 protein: CASSQESSLTPLHF. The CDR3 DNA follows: TGCGCCAGCAGCCAAGAATCATCTTTAACACCCCTCCACTTT.

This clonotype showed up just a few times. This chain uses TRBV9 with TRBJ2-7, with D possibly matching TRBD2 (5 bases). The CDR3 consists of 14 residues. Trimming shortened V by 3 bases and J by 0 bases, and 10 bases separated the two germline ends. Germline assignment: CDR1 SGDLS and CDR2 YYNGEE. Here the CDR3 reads CASSGSVSSYEQYF. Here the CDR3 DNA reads TGTGCCAGCAGCGGTAGCGTAAGCTCCTACGAGCAGTACTTC.

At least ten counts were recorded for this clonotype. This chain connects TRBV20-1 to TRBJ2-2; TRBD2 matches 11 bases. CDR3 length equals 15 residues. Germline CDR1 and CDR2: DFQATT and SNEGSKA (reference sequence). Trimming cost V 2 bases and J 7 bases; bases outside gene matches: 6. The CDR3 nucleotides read TGCAGTGCTAGAAGGCTAGCGGGGGGAGGCGGGGAGCTGTTTTTT. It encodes CSARRLAGGGGELFF.

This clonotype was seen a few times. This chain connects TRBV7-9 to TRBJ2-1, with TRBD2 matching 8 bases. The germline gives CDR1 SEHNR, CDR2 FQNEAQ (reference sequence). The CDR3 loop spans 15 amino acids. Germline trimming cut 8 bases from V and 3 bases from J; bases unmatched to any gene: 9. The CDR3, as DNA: TGTGCCAGCGGGGGTAAGCGGGAGTACTACAATGAGCAGTTCTTC. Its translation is CASGGKREYYNEQFF.

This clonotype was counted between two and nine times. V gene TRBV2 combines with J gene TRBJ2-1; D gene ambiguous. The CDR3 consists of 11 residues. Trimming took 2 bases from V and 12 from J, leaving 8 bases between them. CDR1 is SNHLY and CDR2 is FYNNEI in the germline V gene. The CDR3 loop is CASSEHLAQFF. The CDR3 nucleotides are TGTGCCAGCAGTGAACATCTGGCGCAGTTCTTC.

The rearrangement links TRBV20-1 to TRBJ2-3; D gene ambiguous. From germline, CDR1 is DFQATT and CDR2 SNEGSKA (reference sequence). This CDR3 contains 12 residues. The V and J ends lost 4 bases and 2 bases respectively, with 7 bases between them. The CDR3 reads CSANGDTDTQYF. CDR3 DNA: TGCAGTGCTAACGGCGACACAGATACGCAGTATTTT.

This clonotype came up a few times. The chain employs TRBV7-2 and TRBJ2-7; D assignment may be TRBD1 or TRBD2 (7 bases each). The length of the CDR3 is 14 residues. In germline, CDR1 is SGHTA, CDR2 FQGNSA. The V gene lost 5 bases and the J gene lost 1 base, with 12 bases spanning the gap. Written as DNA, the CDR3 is TGTGCCAGCAGCAGAGCGGGACAGTCCTACGAGCAGTACTTC. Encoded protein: CASSRAGQSYEQYF.

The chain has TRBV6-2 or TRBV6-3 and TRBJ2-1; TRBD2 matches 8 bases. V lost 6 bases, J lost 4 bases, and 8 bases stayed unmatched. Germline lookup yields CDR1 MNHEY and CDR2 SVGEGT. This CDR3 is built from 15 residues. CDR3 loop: CASSYGRAVYNEQFF. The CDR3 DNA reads TGTGCCAGCAGCTACGGGAGGGCGGTTTACAATGAGCAGTTCTTC.

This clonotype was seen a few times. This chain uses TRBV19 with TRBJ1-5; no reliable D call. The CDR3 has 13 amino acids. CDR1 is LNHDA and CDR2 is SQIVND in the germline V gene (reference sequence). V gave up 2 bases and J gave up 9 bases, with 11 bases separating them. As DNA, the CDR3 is TGTGCCAGTAGTATATCTTCTTCCAGGCCCCAGCATTTT. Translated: CASSISSSRPQHF. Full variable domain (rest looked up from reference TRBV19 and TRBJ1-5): DGGITQSPKYLFRKEGQNVTLSCEQNLNHDAMYWYRQDPGQGLRLIYYSQIVNDFQKGDIAEGYSVSREKKESFPLTVTSAQKNPTAFYLCASSISSSRPQHFGDGTRLSIL.

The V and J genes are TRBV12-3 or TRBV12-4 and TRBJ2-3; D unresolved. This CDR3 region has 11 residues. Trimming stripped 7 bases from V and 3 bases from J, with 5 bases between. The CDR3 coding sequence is TGTGCCAGCAAGAGGACAGATACGCAGTATTTT. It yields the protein CASKRTDTQYF.

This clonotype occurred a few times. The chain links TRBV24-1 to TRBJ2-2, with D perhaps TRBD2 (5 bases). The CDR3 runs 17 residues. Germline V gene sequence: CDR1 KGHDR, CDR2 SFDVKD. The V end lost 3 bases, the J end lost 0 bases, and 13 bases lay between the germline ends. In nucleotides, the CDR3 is TGTGCCACCAGTGATCCCCGAGCGGAGGCGAACACCGGGGAGCTGTTTTTT. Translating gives CATSDPRAEANTGELFF.

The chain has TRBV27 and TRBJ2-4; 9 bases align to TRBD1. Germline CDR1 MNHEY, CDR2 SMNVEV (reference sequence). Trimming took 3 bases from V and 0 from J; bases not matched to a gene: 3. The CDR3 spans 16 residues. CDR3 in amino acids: CASSFTGGLAKNIQYF. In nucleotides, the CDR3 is TGTGCCAGCAGTTTCACAGGGGGCCTAGCCAAAAACATTCAGTACTTC.

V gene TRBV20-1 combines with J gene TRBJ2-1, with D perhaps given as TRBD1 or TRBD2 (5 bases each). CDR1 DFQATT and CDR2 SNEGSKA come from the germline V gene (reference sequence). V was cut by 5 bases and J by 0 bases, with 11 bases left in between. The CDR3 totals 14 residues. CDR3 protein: CSAGGRSSYNEQFF. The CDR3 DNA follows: TGCAGTGCTGGGGGACGGAGCTCCTACAATGAGCAGTTCTTC.

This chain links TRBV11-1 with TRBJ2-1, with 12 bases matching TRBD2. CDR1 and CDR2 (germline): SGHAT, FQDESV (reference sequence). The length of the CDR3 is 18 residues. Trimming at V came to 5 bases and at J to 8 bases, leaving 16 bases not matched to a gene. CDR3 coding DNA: TGTGCCAGCAGCCTCTACAGACTAGCGGGGGAAGGATGGGATGAGCAGTTCTTC. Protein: CASSLYRLAGEGWDEQFF.

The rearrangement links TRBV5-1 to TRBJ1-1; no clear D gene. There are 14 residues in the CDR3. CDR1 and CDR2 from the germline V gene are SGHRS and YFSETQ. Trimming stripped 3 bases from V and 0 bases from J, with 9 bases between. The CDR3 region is CASSWGGMNTEAFF. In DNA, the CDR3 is TGCGCCAGCAGCTGGGGAGGTATGAACACTGAAGCTTTCTTT.

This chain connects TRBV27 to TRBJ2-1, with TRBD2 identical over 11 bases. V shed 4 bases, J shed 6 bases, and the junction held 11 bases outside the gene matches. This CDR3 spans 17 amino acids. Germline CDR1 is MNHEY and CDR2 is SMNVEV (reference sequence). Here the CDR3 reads CASSSLQLAGDSNEQFF. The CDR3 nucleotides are TGTGCCAGCAGTTCCCTCCAACTAGCGGGGGATTCCAATGAGCAGTTCTTC.